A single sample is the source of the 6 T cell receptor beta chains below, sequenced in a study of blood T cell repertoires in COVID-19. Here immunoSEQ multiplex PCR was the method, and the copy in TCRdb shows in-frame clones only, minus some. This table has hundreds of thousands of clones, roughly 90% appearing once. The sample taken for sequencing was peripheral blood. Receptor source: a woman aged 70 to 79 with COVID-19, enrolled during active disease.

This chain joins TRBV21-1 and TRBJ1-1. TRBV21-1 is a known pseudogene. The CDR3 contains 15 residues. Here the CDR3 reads CASSGLRKGPTEAFF. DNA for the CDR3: TGTGCCAGCAGCGGACTAAGGAAGGGCCCCACTGAAGCTTTCTTT.

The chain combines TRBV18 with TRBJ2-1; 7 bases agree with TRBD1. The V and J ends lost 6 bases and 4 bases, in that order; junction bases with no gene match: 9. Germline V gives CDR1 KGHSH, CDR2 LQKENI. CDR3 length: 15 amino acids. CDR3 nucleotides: TGTGCCAGCTCCCCCAGGGGGAGCCCTTACAATGAGCAGTTCTTC. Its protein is CASSPRGSPYNEQFF.

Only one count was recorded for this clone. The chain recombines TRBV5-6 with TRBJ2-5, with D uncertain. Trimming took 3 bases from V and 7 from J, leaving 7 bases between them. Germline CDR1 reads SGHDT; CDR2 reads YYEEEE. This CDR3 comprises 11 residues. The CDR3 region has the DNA TGTGCCAGCAGCTCAGGCTTGACCCAGTACTTC. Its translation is CASSSGLTQYF.

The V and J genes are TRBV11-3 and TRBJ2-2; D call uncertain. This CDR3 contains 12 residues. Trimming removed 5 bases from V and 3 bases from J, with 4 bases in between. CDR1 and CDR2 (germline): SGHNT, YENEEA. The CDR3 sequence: CASSADTGELFF. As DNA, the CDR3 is TGTGCCAGCAGCGCGGACACCGGGGAGCTGTTTTTT.

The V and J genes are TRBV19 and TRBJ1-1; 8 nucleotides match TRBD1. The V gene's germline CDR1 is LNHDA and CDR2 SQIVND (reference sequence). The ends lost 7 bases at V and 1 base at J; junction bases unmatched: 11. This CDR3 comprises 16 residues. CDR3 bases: TGTGCCAGTAATGGTAGGGCAGGGGGCCCGAACACTGAAGCTTTCTTT. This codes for CASNGRAGGPNTEAFF.

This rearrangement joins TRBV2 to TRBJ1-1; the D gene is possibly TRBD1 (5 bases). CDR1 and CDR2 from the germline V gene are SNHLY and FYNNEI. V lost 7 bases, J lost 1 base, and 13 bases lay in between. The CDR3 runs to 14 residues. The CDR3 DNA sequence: TGTGCCAGCACTTTGGACGGGGGGAACACTGAAGCTTTCTTT. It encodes CASTLDGGNTEAFF.